Listed below are T cell receptor beta chains from one sample, sequenced in a study of blood T cells in healthy people across ages. TCRdb fed the 5' RACE reads into MiXCR, producing one record per CDR3 protein. Seen here are 700,000 to 1,000,000 distinct CDR3 sequences, around 42% observed once, and the top ten hold around 21%. Sample: blood. These receptors all stem from a man between 60 and 70 years old in good health. Each CDR3 is given with its conserved first and last residue. The D gene is left open where the match is weak. Clone size, where shown, is once, few, many, or a class for clones that have expanded.

TRBV20-1	once	TRBJ2-3	TRBD2	TGCAGTGCTAAACCCCGCTCTAGCGGGGCCACAGATACGCAGTATTTT	CSAKPRSSGATDTQYF
TRBV4-1	few	TRBJ2-7	.	TGCGCCAGCAGCCAAGATGCCCACTCCTACGAGCAGTACTTC	CASSQDAHSYEQYF
TRBV6-1	.	TRBJ2-7	.	TGTGCCAGTCGGACAACCCCAACCTACGAGCAGTACTTC	CASRTTPTYEQYF
TRBV10-3	few	TRBJ1-2	TRBD1	TGTGCCATCAGGCCACAGGGGGCACCTAACTATGGCTACACCTTC	CAIRPQGAPNYGYTF
TRBV4-3	.	TRBJ1-6	.	TGCGCCAGCAGCCAAGAGGGTCCGAGCTCCTATAATTCACCCCTCCACTTT	CASSQEGPSSYNSPLHF
TRBV7-3	few	TRBJ2-7	.	TGTGCCAGCAGTCTGGGGGTAGTAGACGAGCAGTACTTC	CASSLGVVDEQYF
TRBV4-1	.	TRBJ2-1	TRBD1	TGCGCCAGCAGCCGTACCGGGACAGGGACCTACAATGAGCAGTTCTTC	CASSRTGTGTYNEQFF
TRBV30	.	TRBJ2-1	.	TGTGCCTGGGGAGTCGGGACGGGCGATGAGCAGTTCTTC	CAWGVGTGDEQFF
TRBV7-8	.	TRBJ2-1	TRBD2	TGTGCCAGCAGCTTAGCTATAGTGACTAGCGGGGGTGTGAAAAAGACCCAGTTCTTC	CASSLAIVTSGGVKKTQFF
TRBV6-2/TRBV6-3	.	TRBJ1-5	.	TGTGCCAGCAGTCTGAATCAGGGGTCGAAGGGCCAGCATTTT	CASSLNQGSKGQHF
TRBV3-1	.	TRBJ1-2	TRBD1	TGTGCCAGCAGCCACTTCACAGGGGGCGATGGCTACACCTTC	CASSHFTGGDGYTF
TRBV9	.	TRBJ2-7	.	TGTGCCAGCAGCGTCCCGATGGGCGAGCAGTACTTC	CASSVPMGEQYF
TRBV12-3/TRBV12-4	.	TRBJ2-3	TRBD2	TGTGCCAGCAGTCCGAGACTCAGCGGGGGCATAGATACGCAGTATTTT	CASSPRLSGGIDTQYF
TRBV12-3/TRBV12-4	.	TRBJ2-3	TRBD1	TGTGCCAGCAGTTCCGCAGGGGGCCCAGATACGCAGTATTTT	CASSSAGGPDTQYF
TRBV28	.	TRBJ1-2	.	TGTGCCGGCAGTTCCCCCGGGGGGGGTAACTATGGCTACACCTTC	CAGSSPGGGNYGYTF
TRBV20-1	few	TRBJ2-7	.	TGCAGTGCTGAGGGGCCTCTCGAGCAGTACTTC	CSAEGPLEQYF
TRBV7-3	.	TRBJ2-1	TRBD1	TGTGCCAGCAGCAGACAGGGGAACCCCTACAATGAGCAGTTCTTC	CASSRQGNPYNEQFF
TRBV20-1	once	TRBJ1-2	.	TGCAGTGCCTTGGACGGATATGGCTACACCTTC	CSALDGYGYTF
TRBV13	.	TRBJ2-3	TRBD2	TGTGCCAGCAGCTTAGCCGCGGGGGTAAGGGGTACGCAGTATTTT	CASSLAAGVRGTQYF
TRBV27	.	TRBJ1-6	.	TGTGCCAGCAGTTCCCCCGGGAGGGATTCACCCCTCCACTTT	CASSSPGRDSPLHF
TRBV20-1	few	TRBJ2-7	TRBD1	TGCAGTGCTAACAGGGGAACCCACGAGCAGTACTTC	CSANRGTHEQYF
TRBV5-1	many	TRBJ2-1	TRBD1	TGCGCCAGCAGCTTGGGTGGACAGGGATCCGATGAGCAGTTCTTC	CASSLGGQGSDEQFF
TRBV2	.	TRBJ1-5	.	TGTGCCAGCAGTGAAGTCGACTACAATCAGCCCCAGCATTTT	CASSEVDYNQPQHF
TRBV6-6	.	TRBJ2-5	.	TGTGCCAGCAAGCGGCTAGTGGTCCTCAATGAGCAGTACTTC	CASKRLVVLNEQYF
TRBV7-2	few	TRBJ2-7	TRBD1	TGTGCCAGCAGCTTAAGGAGACAGGGGACCTACGAGCAGTACTTC	CASSLRRQGTYEQYF
TRBV30	.	TRBJ1-2	TRBD1	TGTGCCTGGGACACAGGGGTACGGTATGGCTACACCTTC	CAWDTGVRYGYTF
TRBV4-1	few	TRBJ2-3	.	TGCGCCAGCAGCCCCTCTGGACTTCCGTTAGATACGCAGTATTTT	CASSPSGLPLDTQYF
TRBV4-3	once	TRBJ2-3	TRBD1	TGCGCCAGCAGCCAAGATGGGACAGGGGGCGGTACGCAGTATTTT	CASSQDGTGGGTQYF
TRBV7-8	.	TRBJ2-7	.	TGTGCCAGCAGCCCAGGACTAGGGGGTAACAATGAGCAGTACTTC	CASSPGLGGNNEQYF
TRBV20-1	few	TRBJ1-4	TRBD1	TGCAGTGCTAGAGCGTACAGGGGGGAGACTAATGAAAAACTGTTTTTT	CSARAYRGETNEKLFF
TRBV7-2	once	TRBJ2-5	TRBD1	TGTGCCAGCAACCAGGGGGCGACTGAAGAGACCCATTACTTC	CASNQGATEETHYF
TRBV20-1	.	TRBJ2-7	TRBD2	TGCAGTGCCCAGCCAGGGACTAGCGGGGAGCAGTACTTC	CSAQPGTSGEQYF
TRBV18	.	TRBJ1-4	.	TGTGCCAGCTCACCAAGCGGCGAAGAAAAACTGTTTTTT	CASSPSGEEKLFF
TRBV12-3/TRBV12-4	.	TRBJ2-1	.	TGTGCCAGCAGTTCGCCGGGACTCAATAAACACAATGAGCAGTTCTTC	CASSSPGLNKHNEQFF
TRBV18	.	TRBJ2-3	TRBD1	TGTGCCAGCTCACCTTACAGGGGAGCAGATACGCAGTATTTT	CASSPYRGADTQYF
TRBV7-2	.	TRBJ2-1	.	TGTGCCAGCAGCTTAGACGGGTACCAAGAGACCCAGTTCTTC	CASSLDGYQETQFF
TRBV11-2	.	TRBJ2-4	.	TGTGCCAGCAGGCGGGACGGGAGTGAGAGGTACTTC	CASRRDGSERYF
TRBV20-1	few	TRBJ2-3	.	TGCAGTGCTAGGAACCCTCCCACAGATACGCAGTATTTT	CSARNPPTDTQYF
TRBV11-3	few	TRBJ1-2	.	TGTGCCAGCAGCTTAAGCAGGGATGATGGCTACACCTTC	CASSLSRDDGYTF
TRBV12-3/TRBV12-4	.	TRBJ2-1	.	TGTGCCAGCAGCTACGGGTTCTACAATGAGCAGTTCTTC	CASSYGFYNEQFF
TRBV15	once	TRBJ1-2	.	TGTGCCACCAGCAGAGACAGGAGCTCTGGCTACACCTTC	CATSRDRSSGYTF
TRBV24-1	.	TRBJ2-5	.	TGTGCCTCCAGTGATTTCAGGGAGAACGAAGAGACCCAGTACTTC	CASSDFRENEETQYF
TRBV5-1	.	TRBJ2-5	TRBD1	TGCGTCAGCAGATCTCCGGGGACAGGCGGCAATGAGCAGTACTTC	CVSRSPGTGGNEQYF
TRBV27	once	TRBJ2-5	.	TGTGCCAGCACTGTTTGTCTAGAGACCCAGTACTTC	CASTVCLETQYF
TRBV5-1	few	TRBJ2-5	TRBD2	TGCGCCAGCAGTTCTTCCGGGGGGGGCGGCCAAGAGACCCAGTACTTC	CASSSSGGGGQETQYF
TRBV5-1	.	TRBJ2-1	.	TGCGCCAGCAGCTTTTCTACTGGGACTGGAGCCTACAATGAGCAGTTCTTC	CASSFSTGTGAYNEQFF
TRBV6-2/TRBV6-3	.	TRBJ2-7	.	TGTGCCAGCAGTTCTGTGGGGCGCCTCCCCCCCGACGAGCAGTACTTC	CASSSVGRLPPDEQYF
TRBV20-1	.	TRBJ2-5	.	TGCAGTGCTACGGGATCCGGGACGGACAAGGGGGAGACCCAGTACTTC	CSATGSGTDKGETQYF
TRBV29-1	.	TRBJ1-1	.	TGCAGCGTTGGGGGGGGCAGAGACACTGAAGCTTTCTTT	CSVGGGRDTEAFF
TRBV5-1	.	TRBJ2-7	.	TGCGCCAGCAGCCGGGCGCAGGGTTACAACGAGCAGTACTTC	CASSRAQGYNEQYF
TRBV14	.	TRBJ2-7	TRBD1	TGTGCCAGCAGCGGGACAGGGGGCGCGGGTTACGGGCAGTACTTC	CASSGTGGAGYGQYF
TRBV21-1	.	TRBJ2-5	.	TGTGCCAGCAGCAAGGTAAAGGGCCAGGTCGGCAATGAGCAGTACTTC	CASSKVKGQVGNEQYF